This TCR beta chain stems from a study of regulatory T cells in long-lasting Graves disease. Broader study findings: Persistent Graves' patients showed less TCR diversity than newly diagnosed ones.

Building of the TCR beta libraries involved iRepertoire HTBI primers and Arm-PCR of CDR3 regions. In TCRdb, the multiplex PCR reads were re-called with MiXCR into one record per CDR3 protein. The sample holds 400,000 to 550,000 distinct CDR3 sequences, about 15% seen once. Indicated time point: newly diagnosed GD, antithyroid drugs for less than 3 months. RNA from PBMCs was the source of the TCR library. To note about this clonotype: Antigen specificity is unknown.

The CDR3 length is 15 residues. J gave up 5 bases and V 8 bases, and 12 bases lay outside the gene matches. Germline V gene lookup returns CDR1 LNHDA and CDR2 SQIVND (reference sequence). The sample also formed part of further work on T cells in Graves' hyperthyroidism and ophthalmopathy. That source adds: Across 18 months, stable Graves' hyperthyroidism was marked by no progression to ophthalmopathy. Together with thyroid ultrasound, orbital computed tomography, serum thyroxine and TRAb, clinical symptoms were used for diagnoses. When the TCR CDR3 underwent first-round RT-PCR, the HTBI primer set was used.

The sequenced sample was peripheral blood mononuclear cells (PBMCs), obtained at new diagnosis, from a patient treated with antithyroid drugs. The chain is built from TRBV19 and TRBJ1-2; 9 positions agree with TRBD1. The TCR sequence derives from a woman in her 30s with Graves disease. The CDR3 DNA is TGTGCCAGTGTATTCGGGACAGGGTTCTGGTATGGCTACACCTTC. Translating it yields CASVFGTGFWYGYTF. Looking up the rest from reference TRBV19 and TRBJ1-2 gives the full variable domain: DGGITQSPKYLFRKEGQNVTLSCEQNLNHDAMYWYRQDPGQGLRLIYYSQIVNDFQKGDIAEGYSVSREKKESFPLTVTSAQKNPTAFYLCASVFGTGFWYGYTFGSGTRLTVV.